Listed here is a single T cell receptor (beta chain). The V end was cut by 4 bases, the J end by 4 bases, with 11 bases between. This CDR3 is built from 14 residues. CDR1 and CDR2 (germline): MNHEY, SVGAGI. The entry originates in a study of blood T cell repertoires in COVID-19. Looking at the study overall: From the United States, Italy and Spain came samples of acute and convalescent COVID-19. T cells, B-cell-depleted T cells, or PBMCs provided the cDNA or gDNA that served as material.

Original analysis: By means of reference gene primer amplification, nucleated cell counts were estimated. Profiled with immunoSEQ multiplex PCR; TCRdb holds only in-frame clones, not every one. V, J and clone size are those of that table, while D and trimming were read from the DNA. The repertoire includes 250,000 or so clones, roughly 88% of them detected once, and around 2.9% sits in the top ten. Sequencing input: peripheral blood. The clonotype originates from a woman aged 25 to 39 with active or convalescent COVID-19. The chain employs TRBV6-5 and TRBJ2-1, with a possible D match to TRBD2 (6 bases). The CDR3 DNA follows: TGTGCCAGCAGTTTCTCCGGAGGGTACAATGAGCAGTTCTTC. As protein: CASSFSGGYNEQFF.